This T cell receptor (beta chain) was sequenced for a study of cytomegalovirus exposure and HLA in healthy donors. About this clone: Its target is not known.

The PCR used 60 Vbeta and 13 Jbeta primers. Repertoires were generated with immunoSEQ multiplex PCR, while TCRdb's copy carries only in-frame clones and drops some. This sample carries just under 95,000 clones, around 84% of them seen once, and the ten largest clones take approximately 10%. Findings and caveats of the study: In vitro data verified three CMV-associated chains as specific for CMV antigens. The authors later linked a missense DCLRE1C variant to TCR beta V- and J-gene trimming.

Germline CDR1 and CDR2: SGHNT and YYREEE (reference sequence). V was clipped by 0 bases and J by 3 bases, with 15 bases between them. The CDR3 covers 16 residues. The sequenced material came from PBMCs. This TCR was sampled from a human donor in good health. J is TRBJ2-5 and V is TRBV5-4; D is perhaps TRBD2 (6 bases). CDR3 sequence (DNA): TGTGCCAGCAGCTTGGGGGGGGTAAACCTTAAAGAGACCCAGTACTTC. This gives the protein CASSLGGVNLKETQYF. Variable domain in full (rest from reference TRBV5-4 and TRBJ2-5): ETGVTQSPTHLIKTRGQQVTLRCSSQSGHNTVSWYQQALGQGPQFIFQYYREEENGRGNFPPRFSGLQFPNYSSELNVNALELDDSALYLCASSLGGVNLKETQYFGPGTRLLVL.